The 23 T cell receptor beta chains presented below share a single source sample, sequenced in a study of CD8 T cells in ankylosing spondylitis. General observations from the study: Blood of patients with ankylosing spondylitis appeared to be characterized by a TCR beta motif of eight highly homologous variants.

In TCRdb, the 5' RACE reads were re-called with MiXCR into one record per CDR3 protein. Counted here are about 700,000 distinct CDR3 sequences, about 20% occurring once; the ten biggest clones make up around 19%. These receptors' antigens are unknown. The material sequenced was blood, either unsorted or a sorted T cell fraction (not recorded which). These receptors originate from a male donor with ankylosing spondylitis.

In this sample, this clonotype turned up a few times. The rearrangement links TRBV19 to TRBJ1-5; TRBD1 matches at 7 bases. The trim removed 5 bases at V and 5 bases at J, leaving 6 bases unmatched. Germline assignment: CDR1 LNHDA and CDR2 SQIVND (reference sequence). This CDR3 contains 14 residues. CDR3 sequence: CASSALQGDQPQHF. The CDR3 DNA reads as TGTGCCAGTAGTGCCTTGCAGGGGGATCAGCCCCAGCATTTT.

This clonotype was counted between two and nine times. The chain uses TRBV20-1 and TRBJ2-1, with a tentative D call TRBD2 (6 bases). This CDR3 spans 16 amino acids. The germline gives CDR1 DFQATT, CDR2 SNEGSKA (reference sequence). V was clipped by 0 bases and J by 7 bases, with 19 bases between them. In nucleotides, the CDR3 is TGCAGTGCTAGAGATCGCGGCCTAGCGCGTGGGAATGAGCAGTTCTTC. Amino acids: CSARDRGLARGNEQFF.

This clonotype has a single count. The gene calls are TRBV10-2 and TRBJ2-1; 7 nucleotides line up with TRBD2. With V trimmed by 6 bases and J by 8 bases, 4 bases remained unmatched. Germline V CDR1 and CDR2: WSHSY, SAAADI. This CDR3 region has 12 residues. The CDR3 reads CASRKGRDEQFF. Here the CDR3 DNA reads TGCGCCAGCAGGAAGGGGAGGGATGAGCAGTTCTTC.

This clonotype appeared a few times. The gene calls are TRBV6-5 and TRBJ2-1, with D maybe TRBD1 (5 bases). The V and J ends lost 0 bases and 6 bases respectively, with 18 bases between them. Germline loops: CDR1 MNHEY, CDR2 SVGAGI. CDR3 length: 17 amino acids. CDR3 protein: CASSYSRSQLGANEQFF. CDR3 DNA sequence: TGTGCCAGCAGTTACTCTCGGAGTCAGTTAGGGGCCAATGAGCAGTTCTTC.

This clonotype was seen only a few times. As DNA, the CDR3 is TGCGCCAGCAGCCAAGAGTTACTCGGGGAGCTGTTTTTT. This codes for CASSQELLGELFF. This chain uses TRBV4-3 with TRBJ2-2; D is ambiguous. V shed 0 bases and J shed 7 bases, with 6 bases lying between them. Germline V gives CDR1 LGHNA, CDR2 YSLEER. This CDR3 spans 13 amino acids.

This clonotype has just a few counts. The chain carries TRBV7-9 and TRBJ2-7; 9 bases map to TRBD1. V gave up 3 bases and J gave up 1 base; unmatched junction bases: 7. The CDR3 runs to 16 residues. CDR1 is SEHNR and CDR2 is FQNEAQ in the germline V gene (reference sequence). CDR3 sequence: CASSFSGTGTSYEQYF. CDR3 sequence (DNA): TGTGCCAGCAGCTTCTCCGGGACAGGGACTTCCTACGAGCAGTACTTC.

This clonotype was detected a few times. DNA for the CDR3: TGTGCCAGCAGACTCAGGGGACTCGGGACCCAGTACTTC. It translates to CASRLRGLGTQYF. The chain combines TRBV2 with TRBJ2-5; possibly TRBD1 or TRBD2 for D (6 bases each). CDR3 length: 13 amino acids. Trimming shortened V by 6 bases and J by 7 bases, and 15 bases separated the two germline ends. Germline V gene data show CDR1 as SNHLY and CDR2 as FYNNEI.

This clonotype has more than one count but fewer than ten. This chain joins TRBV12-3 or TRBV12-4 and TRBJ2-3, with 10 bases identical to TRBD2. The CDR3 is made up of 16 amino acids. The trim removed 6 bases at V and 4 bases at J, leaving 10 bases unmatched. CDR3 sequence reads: CASRPLAGEFPDTQYF. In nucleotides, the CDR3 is TGTGCCAGCAGACCGCTAGCGGGAGAGTTCCCAGATACGCAGTATTTT.

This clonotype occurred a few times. The CDR3 nucleotides are TGTGCCAGCGGACCTCCGGGTCGGGACACCGGGGAGCTGTTTTTT. Amino acids: CASGPPGRDTGELFF. The chain is built from TRBV12-3 or TRBV12-4 and TRBJ2-2; D gene unclear. V was clipped by 8 bases and J by 3 bases, with 16 bases between them. CDR3 length equals 15 residues.

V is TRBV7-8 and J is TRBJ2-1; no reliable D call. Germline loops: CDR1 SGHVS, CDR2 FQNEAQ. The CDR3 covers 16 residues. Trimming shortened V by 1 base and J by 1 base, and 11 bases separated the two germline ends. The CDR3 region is CASSLVRFPSYNEQFF. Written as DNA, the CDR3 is TGTGCCAGCAGCTTAGTTCGGTTCCCATCCTACAATGAGCAGTTCTTC.

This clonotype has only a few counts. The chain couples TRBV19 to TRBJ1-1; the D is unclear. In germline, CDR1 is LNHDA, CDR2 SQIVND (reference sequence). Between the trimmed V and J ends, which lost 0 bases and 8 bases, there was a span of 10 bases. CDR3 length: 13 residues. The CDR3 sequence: CASSIDLGREAFF. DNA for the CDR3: TGTGCCAGTAGTATAGATTTGGGCAGAGAAGCTTTCTTT. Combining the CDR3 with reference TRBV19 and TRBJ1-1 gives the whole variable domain DGGITQSPKYLFRKEGQNVTLSCEQNLNHDAMYWYRQDPGQGLRLIYYSQIVNDFQKGDIAEGYSVSREKKESFPLTVTSAQKNPTAFYLCASSIDLGREAFFGQGTRLTVV.

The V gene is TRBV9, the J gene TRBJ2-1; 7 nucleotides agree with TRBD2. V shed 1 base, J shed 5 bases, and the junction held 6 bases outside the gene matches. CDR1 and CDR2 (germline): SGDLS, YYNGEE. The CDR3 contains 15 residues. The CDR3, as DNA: TGTGCCAGCAGCGTATGGGCGGGAGCAGACAATGAGCAGTTCTTC. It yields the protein CASSVWAGADNEQFF.

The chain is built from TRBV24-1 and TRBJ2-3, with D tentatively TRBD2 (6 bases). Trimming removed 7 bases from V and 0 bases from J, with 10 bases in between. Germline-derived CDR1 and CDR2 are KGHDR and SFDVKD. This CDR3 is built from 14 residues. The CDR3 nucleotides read TGTGCCACCAGGGGCGGGGCCAGCACAGATACGCAGTATTTT. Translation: CATRGGASTDTQYF.

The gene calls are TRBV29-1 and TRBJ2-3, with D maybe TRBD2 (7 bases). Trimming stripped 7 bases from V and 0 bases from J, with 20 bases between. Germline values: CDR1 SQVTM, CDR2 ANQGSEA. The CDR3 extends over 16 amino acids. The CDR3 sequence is CSALGGGPVSTDTQYF. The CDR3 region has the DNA TGCAGCGCCCTTGGGGGGGGGCCCGTAAGCACAGATACGCAGTATTTT.

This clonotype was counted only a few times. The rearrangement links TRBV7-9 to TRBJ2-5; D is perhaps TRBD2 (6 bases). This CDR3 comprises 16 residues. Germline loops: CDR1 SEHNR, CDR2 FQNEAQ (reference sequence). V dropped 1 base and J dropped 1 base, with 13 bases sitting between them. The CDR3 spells CASSLVGLALQETQYF. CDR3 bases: TGTGCCAGCAGCTTAGTTGGTCTAGCGCTCCAAGAGACCCAGTACTTC.

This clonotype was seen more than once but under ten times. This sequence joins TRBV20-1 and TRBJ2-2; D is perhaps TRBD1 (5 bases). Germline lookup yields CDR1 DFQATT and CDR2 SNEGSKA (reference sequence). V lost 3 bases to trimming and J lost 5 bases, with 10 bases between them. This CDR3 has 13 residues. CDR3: CSARGRATGELFF. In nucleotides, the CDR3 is TGCAGTGCTAGGGGCAGGGCGACCGGGGAGCTGTTTTTT.

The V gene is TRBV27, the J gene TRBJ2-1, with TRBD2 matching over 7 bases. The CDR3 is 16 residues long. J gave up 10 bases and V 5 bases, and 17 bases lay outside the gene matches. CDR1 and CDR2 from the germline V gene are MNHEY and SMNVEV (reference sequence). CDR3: CASSTLMGGIFYEQFF. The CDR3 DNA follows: TGTGCCAGCAGTACGCTAATGGGAGGGATTTTCTACGAGCAGTTCTTC.

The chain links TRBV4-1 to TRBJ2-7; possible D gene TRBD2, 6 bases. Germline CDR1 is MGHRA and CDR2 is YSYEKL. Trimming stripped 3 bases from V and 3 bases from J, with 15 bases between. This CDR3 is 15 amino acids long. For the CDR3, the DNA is TGCGCCAGCAGCCAGGGGACGGGACTCAGCTACGAGCAGTACTTC. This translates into CASSQGTGLSYEQYF.

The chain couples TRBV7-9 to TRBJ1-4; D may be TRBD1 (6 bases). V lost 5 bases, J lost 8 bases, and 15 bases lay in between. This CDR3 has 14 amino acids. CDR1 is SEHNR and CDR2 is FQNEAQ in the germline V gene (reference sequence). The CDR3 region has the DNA TGTGCCAGCAGCGTACGATCGGGGGCCGAAAAACTGTTTTTT. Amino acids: CASSVRSGAEKLFF.

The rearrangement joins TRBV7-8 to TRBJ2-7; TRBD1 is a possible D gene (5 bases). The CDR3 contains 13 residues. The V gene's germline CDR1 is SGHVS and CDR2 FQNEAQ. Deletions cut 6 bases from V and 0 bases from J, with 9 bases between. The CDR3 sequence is CASRLQDSYEQYF. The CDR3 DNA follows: TGTGCCAGCAGGTTACAGGACTCCTACGAGCAGTACTTC.

The CDR3 coding sequence is TGTGCCAGCAGCTTAGTGACTAGGCTACCATATGGCTACACCTTC. This encodes CASSLVTRLPYGYTF. This chain links TRBV13 with TRBJ1-2; D unresolved. The germline V and J ends were trimmed by 1 base and 5 bases, with 14 bases remaining between them. The CDR3 loop spans 15 amino acids. Germline CDR1 reads PRHDT; CDR2 reads FYEKMQ (reference sequence).

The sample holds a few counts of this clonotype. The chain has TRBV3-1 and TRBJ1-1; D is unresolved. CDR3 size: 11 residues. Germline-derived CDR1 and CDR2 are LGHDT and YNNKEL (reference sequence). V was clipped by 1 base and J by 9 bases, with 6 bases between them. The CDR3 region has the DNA TGTGCCAGCAGCCAAGCGGGAAAAGCTTTCTTT. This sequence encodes CASSQAGKAFF.

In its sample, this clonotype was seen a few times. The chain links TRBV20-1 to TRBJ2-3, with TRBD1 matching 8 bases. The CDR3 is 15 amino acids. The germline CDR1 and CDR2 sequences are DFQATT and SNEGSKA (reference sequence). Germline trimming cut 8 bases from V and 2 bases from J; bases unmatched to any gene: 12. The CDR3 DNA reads TGCAGTTCAACCCCGGACAGGGTGTTCACAGATACGCAGTATTTT. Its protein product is CSSTPDRVFTDTQYF.